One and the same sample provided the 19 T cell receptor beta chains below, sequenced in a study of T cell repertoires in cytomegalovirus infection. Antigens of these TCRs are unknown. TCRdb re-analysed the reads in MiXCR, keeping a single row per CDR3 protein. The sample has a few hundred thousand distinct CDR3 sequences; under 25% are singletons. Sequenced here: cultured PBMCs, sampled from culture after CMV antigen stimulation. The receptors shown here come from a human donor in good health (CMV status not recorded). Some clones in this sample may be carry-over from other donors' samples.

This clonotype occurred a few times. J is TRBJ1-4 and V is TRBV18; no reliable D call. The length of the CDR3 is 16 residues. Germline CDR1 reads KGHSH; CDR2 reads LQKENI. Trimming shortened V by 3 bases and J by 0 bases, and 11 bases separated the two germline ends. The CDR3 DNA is TGTGCCAGCTCACCTTTCCACCCAGCAACTAATGAAAAACTGTTTTTT. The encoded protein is CASSPFHPATNEKLFF.

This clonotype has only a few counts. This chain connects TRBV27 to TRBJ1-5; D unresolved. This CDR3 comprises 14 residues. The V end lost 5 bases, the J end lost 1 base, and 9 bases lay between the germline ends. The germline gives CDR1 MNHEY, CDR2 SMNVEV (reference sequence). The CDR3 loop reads CASSPYHSNQPQHF. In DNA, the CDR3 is TGTGCCAGCAGTCCGTATCACAGCAATCAGCCCCAGCATTTT.

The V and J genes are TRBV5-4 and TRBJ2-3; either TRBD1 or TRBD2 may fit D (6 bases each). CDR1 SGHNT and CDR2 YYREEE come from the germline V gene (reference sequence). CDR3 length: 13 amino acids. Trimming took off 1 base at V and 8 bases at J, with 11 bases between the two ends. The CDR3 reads CASSLWGASTQYF. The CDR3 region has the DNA TGTGCCAGCAGCTTGTGGGGGGCAAGTACGCAGTATTTT.

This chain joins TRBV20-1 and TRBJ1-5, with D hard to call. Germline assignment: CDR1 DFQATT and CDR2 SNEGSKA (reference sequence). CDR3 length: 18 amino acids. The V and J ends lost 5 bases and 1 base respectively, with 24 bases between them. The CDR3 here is CSARPGVGLIGSNQPQHF. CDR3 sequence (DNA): TGCAGTGCTCGCCCAGGCGTAGGGTTAATTGGGAGCAATCAGCCCCAGCATTTT.

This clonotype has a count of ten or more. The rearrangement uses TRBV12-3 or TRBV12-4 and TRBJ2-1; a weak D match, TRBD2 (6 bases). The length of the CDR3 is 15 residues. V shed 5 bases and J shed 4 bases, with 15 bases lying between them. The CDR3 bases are TGTGCCAGCAGTCCCGGAGGGATAAGGTACAATGAGCAGTTCTTC. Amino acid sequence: CASSPGGIRYNEQFF.

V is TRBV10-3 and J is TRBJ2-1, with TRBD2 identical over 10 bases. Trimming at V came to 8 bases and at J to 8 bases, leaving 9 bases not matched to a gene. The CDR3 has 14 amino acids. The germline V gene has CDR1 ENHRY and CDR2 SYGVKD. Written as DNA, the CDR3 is TGTGCCATCGCGGGGACTAGCGATGTATATGAGCAGTTCTTC. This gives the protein CAIAGTSDVYEQFF.

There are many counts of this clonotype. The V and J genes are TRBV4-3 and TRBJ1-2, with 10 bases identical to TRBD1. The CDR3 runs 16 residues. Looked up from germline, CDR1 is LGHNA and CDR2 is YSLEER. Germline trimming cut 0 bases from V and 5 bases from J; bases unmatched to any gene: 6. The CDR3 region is CASSQEEGTGAYGYTF. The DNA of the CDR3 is TGCGCCAGCAGCCAAGAGGAAGGGACAGGGGCTTATGGCTACACCTTC.

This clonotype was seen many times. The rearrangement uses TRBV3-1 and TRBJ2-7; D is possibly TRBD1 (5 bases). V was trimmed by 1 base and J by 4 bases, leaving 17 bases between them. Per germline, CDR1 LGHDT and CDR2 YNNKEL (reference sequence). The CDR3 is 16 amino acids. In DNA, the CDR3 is TGTGCCAGCAGCCAAGGGGGCTCAACTGGGTCTTACGAGCAGTACTTC. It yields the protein CASSQGGSTGSYEQYF.

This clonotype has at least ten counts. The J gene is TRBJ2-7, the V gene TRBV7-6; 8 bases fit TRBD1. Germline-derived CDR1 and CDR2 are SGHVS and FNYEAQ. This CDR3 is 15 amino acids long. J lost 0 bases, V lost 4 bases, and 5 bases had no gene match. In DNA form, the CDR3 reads TGTGCCAGCAGCTCACGACAGGGGACCTCCTACGAGCAGTACTTC. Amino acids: CASSSRQGTSYEQYF.

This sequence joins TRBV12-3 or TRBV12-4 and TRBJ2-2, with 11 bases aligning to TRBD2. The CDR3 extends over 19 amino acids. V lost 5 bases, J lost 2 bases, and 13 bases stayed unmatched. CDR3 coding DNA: TGTGCCAGCAGTCCTCACACCGGGACTAGCGGAGGAAACACCGGGGAGCTGTTTTTT. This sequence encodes CASSPHTGTSGGNTGELFF.

The CDR3 coding sequence is TGTGCCAGCAGTTCCGGGACAGGGGAGGAAAAACTGTTTTTT. As protein: CASSSGTGEEKLFF. The chain carries TRBV28 and TRBJ1-4; 10 bases fit TRBD1. CDR1 is MDHEN, CDR2 SYDVKM, per germline. Trimming removed 4 bases from V and 8 bases from J; junction bases left unmatched: 4. This CDR3 contains 14 residues.

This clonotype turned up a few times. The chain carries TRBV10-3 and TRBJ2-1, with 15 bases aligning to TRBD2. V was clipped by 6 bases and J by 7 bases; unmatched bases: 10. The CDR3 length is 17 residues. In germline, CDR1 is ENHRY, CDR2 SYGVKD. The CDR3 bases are TGTGCCATCAGGACGGGACTAGCGGGAGGCCCCGGAAATGAGCAGTTCTTC. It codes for CAIRTGLAGGPGNEQFF.

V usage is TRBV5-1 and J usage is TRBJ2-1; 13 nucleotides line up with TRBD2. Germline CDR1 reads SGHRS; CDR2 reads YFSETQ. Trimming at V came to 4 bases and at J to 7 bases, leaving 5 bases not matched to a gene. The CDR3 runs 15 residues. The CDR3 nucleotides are TGCGCCAGCAGCCCGGGACTAGCGGGATCAAATGAGCAGTTCTTC. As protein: CASSPGLAGSNEQFF.

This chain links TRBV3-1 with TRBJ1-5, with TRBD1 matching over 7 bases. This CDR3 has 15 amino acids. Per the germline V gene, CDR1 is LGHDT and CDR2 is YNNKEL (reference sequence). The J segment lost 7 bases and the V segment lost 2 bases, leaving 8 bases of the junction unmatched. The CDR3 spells CASSQSLQGGQPQHF. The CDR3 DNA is TGTGCCAGCAGCCAAAGCCTCCAGGGGGGACAGCCCCAGCATTTT.

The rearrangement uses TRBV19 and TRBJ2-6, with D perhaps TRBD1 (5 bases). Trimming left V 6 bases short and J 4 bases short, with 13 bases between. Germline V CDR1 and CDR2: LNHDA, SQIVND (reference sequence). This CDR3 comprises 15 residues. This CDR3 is CASSPIGAGANVLTF. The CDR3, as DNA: TGTGCCAGTAGCCCGATAGGGGCGGGGGCCAACGTCCTGACTTTC. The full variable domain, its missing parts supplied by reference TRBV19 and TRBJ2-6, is DGGITQSPKYLFRKEGQNVTLSCEQNLNHDAMYWYRQDPGQGLRLIYYSQIVNDFQKGDIAEGYSVSREKKESFPLTVTSAQKNPTAFYLCASSPIGAGANVLTFGAGSRLTVL.

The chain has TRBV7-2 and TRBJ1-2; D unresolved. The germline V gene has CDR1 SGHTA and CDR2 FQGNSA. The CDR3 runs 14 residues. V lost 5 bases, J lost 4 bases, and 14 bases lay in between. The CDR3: CASSKPGLSYGYTF. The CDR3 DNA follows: TGTGCCAGCAGCAAACCGGGATTGAGCTATGGCTACACCTTC.

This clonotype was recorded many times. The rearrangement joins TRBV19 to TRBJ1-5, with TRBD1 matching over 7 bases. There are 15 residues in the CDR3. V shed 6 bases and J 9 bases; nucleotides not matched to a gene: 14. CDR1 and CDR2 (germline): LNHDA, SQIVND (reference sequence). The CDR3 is CASSLTGTNFGPQHF. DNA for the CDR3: TGTGCCAGTAGCCTGACAGGGACCAACTTCGGGCCCCAGCATTTT.

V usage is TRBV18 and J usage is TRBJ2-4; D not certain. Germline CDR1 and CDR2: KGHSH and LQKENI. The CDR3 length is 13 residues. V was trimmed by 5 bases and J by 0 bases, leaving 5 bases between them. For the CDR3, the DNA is TGTGCCAGCTCAGAAGTAGCCAAAAACATTCAGTACTTC. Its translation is CASSEVAKNIQYF.

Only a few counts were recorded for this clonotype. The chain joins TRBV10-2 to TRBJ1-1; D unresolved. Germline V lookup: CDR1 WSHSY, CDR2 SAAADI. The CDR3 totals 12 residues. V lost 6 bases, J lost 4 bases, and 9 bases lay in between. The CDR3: CASRTWGTEAFF. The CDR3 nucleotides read TGCGCCAGCAGGACCTGGGGCACTGAAGCTTTCTTT.